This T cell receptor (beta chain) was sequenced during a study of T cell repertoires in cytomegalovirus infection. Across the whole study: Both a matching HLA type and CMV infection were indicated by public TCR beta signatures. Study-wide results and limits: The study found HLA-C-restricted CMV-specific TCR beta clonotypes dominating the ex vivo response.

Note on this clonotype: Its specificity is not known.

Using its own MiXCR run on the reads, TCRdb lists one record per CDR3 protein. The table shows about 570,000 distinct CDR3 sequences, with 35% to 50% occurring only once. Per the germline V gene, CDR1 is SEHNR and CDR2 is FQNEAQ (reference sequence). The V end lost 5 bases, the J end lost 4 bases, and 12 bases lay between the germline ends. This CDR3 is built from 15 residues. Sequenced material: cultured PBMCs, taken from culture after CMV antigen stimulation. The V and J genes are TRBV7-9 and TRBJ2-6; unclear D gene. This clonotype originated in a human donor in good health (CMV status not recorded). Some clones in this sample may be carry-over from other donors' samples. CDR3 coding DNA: TGTGCCAGCAGCCTCACTCTTCCGGGGGCCAACGTCCTGACTTTC. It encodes CASSLTLPGANVLTF.